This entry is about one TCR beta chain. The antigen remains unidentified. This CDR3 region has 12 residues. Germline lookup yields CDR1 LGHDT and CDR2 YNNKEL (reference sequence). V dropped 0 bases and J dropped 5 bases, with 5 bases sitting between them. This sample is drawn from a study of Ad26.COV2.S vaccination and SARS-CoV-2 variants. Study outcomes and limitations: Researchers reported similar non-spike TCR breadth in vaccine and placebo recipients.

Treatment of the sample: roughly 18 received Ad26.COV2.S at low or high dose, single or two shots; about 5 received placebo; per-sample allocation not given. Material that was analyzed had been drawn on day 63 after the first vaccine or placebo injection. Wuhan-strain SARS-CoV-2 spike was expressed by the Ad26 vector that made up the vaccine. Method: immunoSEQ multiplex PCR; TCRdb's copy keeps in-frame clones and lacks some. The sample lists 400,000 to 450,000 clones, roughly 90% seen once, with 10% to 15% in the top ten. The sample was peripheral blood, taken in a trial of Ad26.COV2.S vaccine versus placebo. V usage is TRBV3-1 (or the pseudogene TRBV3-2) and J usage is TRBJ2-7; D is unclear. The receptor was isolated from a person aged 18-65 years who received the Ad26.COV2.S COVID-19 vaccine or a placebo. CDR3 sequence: CASSQDLHEQYF. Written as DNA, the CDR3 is TGTGCCAGCAGCCAAGATTTACACGAGCAGTACTTC.